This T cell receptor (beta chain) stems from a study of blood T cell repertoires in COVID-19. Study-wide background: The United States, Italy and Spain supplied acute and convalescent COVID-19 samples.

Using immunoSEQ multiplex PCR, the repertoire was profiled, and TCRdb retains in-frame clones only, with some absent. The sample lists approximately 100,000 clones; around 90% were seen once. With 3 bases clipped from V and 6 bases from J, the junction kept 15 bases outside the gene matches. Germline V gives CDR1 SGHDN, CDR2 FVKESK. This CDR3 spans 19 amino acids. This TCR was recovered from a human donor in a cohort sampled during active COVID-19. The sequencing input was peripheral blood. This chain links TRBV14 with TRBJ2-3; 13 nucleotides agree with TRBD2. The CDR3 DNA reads TGTGCCAGCAGCCATGTGCCCGGGACTAGCGGGGTTCGGACGGATACGCAGTATTTT. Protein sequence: CASSHVPGTSGVRTDTQYF.